This TCR beta chain was profiled in a study of T cell repertoires in cytomegalovirus infection. Study summary: Shared public TCR beta signatures pointed to both CMV infection and a matching HLA type.

Study observations and caveats: In two of eight donors, the top clonotype was HLA-C-restricted CMV-specific. Pooled public TCR beta family frequency picked out CMV carriers with the relevant HLA.

About this clonotype: The target antigen is unknown.

TCRdb analysed the reads with MiXCR anew, one entry per CDR3 protein. The sample lists under 800,000 distinct CDR3 sequences, 24% occurring once. Germline lookup yields CDR1 MNHEY and CDR2 SVGEGT. This CDR3 comprises 18 residues. V lost 6 bases to trimming and J lost 2 bases; unmatched junction nucleotides: 7. The source material was CD8+ T cells from PBMCs. The J gene is TRBJ2-4, the V gene TRBV6-2 or TRBV6-3; 16 nucleotides line up with TRBD2. This sequence originates from a human donor in good health (CMV status not recorded). Some clones in this sample may be carry-over from other donors' samples. The chain's CDR3 is CASSPGTSGGGSKNIQYF. The CDR3 region has the DNA TGTGCCAGCAGCCCGGGGACTAGCGGGGGGGGGTCCAAAAACATTCAGTACTTC.